One and the same sample provided the 8 T cell receptor beta chains below, sequenced in a study of shared clonotypes between healthy human individuals. Produced via immunoSEQ multiplex PCR; TCRdb's table is partial and in-frame only. The table records 1 million to 1.3 million clones, 70% to 80% of them present only once. Sequenced sample: memory CD4+ T cells from PBMCs. Subset meaning: CD45RA-negative fraction. These receptors were taken from a young man in good health. Some clones in this sample may be carry-over from other donors' samples.

The chain carries TRBV29-1 and TRBJ2-3; D uncertain. The CDR3 spans 14 residues. Trimming stripped 4 bases from V and 0 bases from J, with 11 bases between. Per germline, CDR1 SQVTM and CDR2 ANQGSEA. CDR3 protein: CSVVEVVSTDTQYF. The DNA for the CDR3 is TGCAGCGTTGTTGAGGTTGTTAGCACAGATACGCAGTATTTT.

Ten or more counts support this clone. This chain uses TRBV14 with TRBJ1-2, with 8 bases identical to TRBD1. Trimming removed 6 bases from V and 6 bases from J; junction bases left unmatched: 6. CDR3 length: 13 residues. The V gene's germline CDR1 is SGHDN and CDR2 FVKESK. CDR3 in amino acids: CASRRTGKNGYTF. The CDR3, as DNA: TGTGCCAGCAGGCGGACAGGGAAGAATGGCTACACCTTC.

About this clone itself: Other DNA sequences in the sample encode the same CDR3. This chain connects TRBV20-1 to TRBJ2-5, with unresolved D. The CDR3 has 11 amino acids. The V end lost 3 bases, the J end lost 2 bases, and 4 bases lay between the germline ends. Germline lookup yields CDR1 DFQATT and CDR2 SNEGSKA (reference sequence). This CDR3 is CSASPQETQYF. CDR3 nucleotide sequence: TGCAGTGCTAGCCCACAAGAGACCCAGTACTTC.

The CDR3 bases are TGTGCCAGCAGTGGGGACAGAGGGAATGGCTACACCTTC. It encodes CASSGDRGNGYTF. This chain joins TRBV2 and TRBJ1-2; the match to TRBD1 covers 7 bases. Germline CDR1 is SNHLY and CDR2 is FYNNEI. The CDR3 is 13 amino acids. The junction had 5 bases not matched to a gene; V was cut back by 4 bases and J by 6 bases.

This clone was counted a single time. The chain employs TRBV28 and TRBJ2-6; D might be TRBD2 (5 bases). The germline V gene encodes CDR1 MDHEN and CDR2 SYDVKM. The germline V and J ends were trimmed by 7 bases and 0 bases, with 10 bases remaining between them. This CDR3 is built from 15 residues. CDR3 in amino acids: CASNEGVSGANVLTF. The CDR3 DNA sequence: TGTGCCAGCAACGAGGGAGTCTCTGGGGCCAACGTCCTGACTTTC.

This clone was recorded a few times. The chain joins TRBV5-6 to TRBJ1-3; D is possibly TRBD1 (6 bases). Trimming removed 4 bases from V and 0 bases from J, with 11 bases in between. This CDR3 has 15 amino acids. Per germline, CDR1 SGHDT and CDR2 YYEEEE. CDR3 coding DNA: TGTGCCAGCAGCCCAGACAGGCACTCTGGAAACACCATATATTTT. This translates into CASSPDRHSGNTIYF.

The chain carries TRBV6-5 and TRBJ2-7; TRBD2 matches at 9 bases. The CDR3 covers 15 residues. Germline V gives CDR1 MNHEY, CDR2 SVGAGI. The trim removed 6 bases at V and 3 bases at J, leaving 9 bases unmatched. This CDR3 reads CASRPQAGGLYEQYF. For the CDR3, the DNA is TGTGCCAGCAGACCCCAGGCGGGAGGGCTCTACGAGCAGTACTTC.

J is TRBJ1-5 and V is TRBV5-1; 8 bases fit TRBD1. This CDR3 has 15 residues. In germline, CDR1 is SGHRS, CDR2 YFSETQ. V shed 1 base, J shed 6 bases, and the junction held 6 bases outside the gene matches. The CDR3 here is CASSLNQGAGQPQHF. The CDR3 region has the DNA TGCGCCAGCAGCTTGAACCAGGGGGCTGGTCAGCCCCAGCATTTT.